The rows below give T cell receptor beta chains drawn from one sample of a study of cytomegalovirus exposure and HLA in healthy donors. Generated by immunoSEQ multiplex PCR, the TCRdb table keeps only in-frame clones and is missing some. The data hold around 160,000 clones, with approximately 80% observed a single time. The sequenced sample was PBMCs. The receptors were sampled from a male donor in good health and CMV-seronegative. Each CDR3 is given with its conserved first and last residue. D genes are given only for firm matches. Some rows mark clone size as missing; the rest say once, few, many or name a class of expanded clone.

D: .; J: TRBJ2-7; size: .; V: TRBV4-3; DNA: TGCGCCAGCAGCCAAGATTCGTCCCTCTCCTACGAGCAGTACTTC; CDR3: CASSQDSSLSYEQYF
D: .; J: TRBJ1-2; size: few; V: TRBV9; DNA: TGTGCCAGCAGCCCTCAGGGGAACTATGGCTACACCTTC; CDR3: CASSPQGNYGYTF
D: .; J: TRBJ2-7; size: .; V: TRBV7-8; DNA: TGTGCCAGCAGCTTCAGTCGGGGCTCCTACGAGCAGTACTTC; CDR3: CASSFSRGSYEQYF
D: .; J: TRBJ2-5; size: few; V: TRBV28; DNA: TGTGCCAGCAGTGAGGACAACCAAGAGACCCAGTACTTC; CDR3: CASSEDNQETQYF
D: TRBD2; J: TRBJ2-3; size: .; V: TRBV6-5; DNA: TGTGCCAGCATCGGGACTAATGCAGATACGCAGTATTTT; CDR3: CASIGTNADTQYF
D: TRBD2; J: TRBJ2-3; size: .; V: TRBV9; DNA: TGTGCCAGCAGCGAGAGCGGGGGGGCCACAGATACGCAGTATTTT; CDR3: CASSESGGATDTQYF
D: .; J: TRBJ2-3; size: .; V: TRBV6-5; DNA: TGTGCCAGCAGTTACGAAAATAGGAGGTGGTATTTT; CDR3: CASSYENRRWYF
D: TRBD2; J: TRBJ2-7; size: .; V: TRBV7-2; DNA: TGTGCCAGCAGCGCGAGGAGGGTGGGGACTAGCGTCTCCTACGAGCAGTACTTC; CDR3: CASSARRVGTSVSYEQYF
D: .; J: TRBJ2-1; size: .; V: TRBV5-6; DNA: TGTGCCAGCAGGTTAGGGGATGAGCAGTTCTTC; CDR3: CASRLGDEQFF
D: .; J: TRBJ1-1; size: .; V: TRBV19; DNA: TGTGCCAGTACCAATGAAGGGGGGAACACTGAAGCTTTCTTT; CDR3: CASTNEGGNTEAFF
D: .; J: TRBJ2-3; size: .; V: TRBV6-5; DNA: TGTGCCAGCATGGCTGGCACAGATACGCAGTATTTT; CDR3: CASMAGTDTQYF
D: .; J: TRBJ2-1; size: few; V: TRBV2; DNA: TGTGCCAGCAGTGAAGAGACCCGCTCCGGGTGGTTCTTC; CDR3: CASSEETRSGWFF
D: TRBD2; J: TRBJ2-1; size: .; V: TRBV4-1; DNA: TGCGCCAGCAGCCACCTGCCTAGCGGGGGTAATGAGCAGTTCTTC; CDR3: CASSHLPSGGNEQFF
D: TRBD2; J: TRBJ2-1; size: .; V: TRBV4-2; DNA: TGTGCCAGCAGCCAAGAGGGGACTAGCGGGAGTTTTGAGCAGTTCTTC; CDR3: CASSQEGTSGSFEQFF
D: .; J: TRBJ1-1; size: .; V: TRBV30; DNA: TGTGCCTGGAGTGGGCAGGATTCTGAAGCTTTCTTT; CDR3: CAWSGQDSEAFF
D: TRBD1; J: TRBJ1-2; size: .; V: TRBV5-1; DNA: TGCGCCAGCAGCTTGGAAGGGACAGAGAAAAATGGCTACACCTTC; CDR3: CASSLEGTEKNGYTF
D: TRBD2; J: TRBJ2-5; size: .; V: TRBV4-3; DNA: TGCGCCAGCAGCCAAGGCCTAGCGGGGGGCCAAGAGACCCAGTACTTC; CDR3: CASSQGLAGGQETQYF
D: TRBD2; J: TRBJ2-2; size: .; V: TRBV11-1; DNA: TGTGCCAGCAGCGGACTAGCGGGGAACACCGGGGAGCTGTTTTTT; CDR3: CASSGLAGNTGELFF
D: .; J: TRBJ1-2; size: few; V: TRBV9; DNA: TGTGCCAGCTACCGTCCCCAGGGGCGATATGGCTACACCTTC; CDR3: CASYRPQGRYGYTF
D: TRBD1; J: TRBJ2-7; size: .; V: TRBV13; DNA: TGTGCCAGCAGCTCCAGGGACAGGGGGCATGACGAGCAGTACTTC; CDR3: CASSSRDRGHDEQYF
D: TRBD2; J: TRBJ2-3; size: .; V: TRBV6-5; DNA: TGTGCCAGCAGTTTCGGGGGGGTCCTCACAGATACGCAGTATTTT; CDR3: CASSFGGVLTDTQYF
D: .; J: TRBJ1-6; size: .; V: TRBV5-6; DNA: TGTGCCAGCAGCCTGGTGGCCAGGGCGAGATCACCCCTCCACTTT; CDR3: CASSLVARARSPLHF
D: .; J: TRBJ2-7; size: .; V: TRBV19; DNA: TGTGCCAGTAGTGGCTCGGGACGGGGGACCTACGAGCAGTACTTC; CDR3: CASSGSGRGTYEQYF
D: .; J: TRBJ2-3; size: .; V: TRBV19; DNA: TGTGCCAGTACTAGGGGGGGGGTGGATACGCAGTATTTT; CDR3: CASTRGGVDTQYF
D: .; J: TRBJ1-2; size: .; V: TRBV7-2; DNA: TGTGCCAGCAGCGTACAGGGAGGGTATGGCTACACCTTC; CDR3: CASSVQGGYGYTF
D: .; J: TRBJ1-2; size: .; V: TRBV2; DNA: TGTGCCACGAAACAATATGGCTACACCTTC; CDR3: CATKQYGYTF
D: .; J: TRBJ2-3; size: few; V: TRBV6-5; DNA: TGTGCCAGCAGTGACATATTCACAGATACGCAGTATTTT; CDR3: CASSDIFTDTQYF
D: .; J: TRBJ2-1; size: .; V: TRBV11-2; DNA: TGTGCCAGCAGCTCCCTCTCGGGAGTCCCAAATGAGCAGTTCTTC; CDR3: CASSSLSGVPNEQFF
D: TRBD1; J: TRBJ2-7; size: .; V: TRBV7-9; DNA: TGTGCCAGCAGCACAGGACAGGGGAAAAGCGACGAGCAGTACTTC; CDR3: CASSTGQGKSDEQYF
D: .; J: TRBJ2-7; size: .; V: TRBV14; DNA: TGTGCCAGCAGCCAATACTCCTACGAGCAGTACTTC; CDR3: CASSQYSYEQYF
D: TRBD1; J: TRBJ1-3; size: few; V: TRBV15; DNA: TGTGCCACCAGCAGAGGGACAGGGAACTCTGGAAACACCATATATTTT; CDR3: CATSRGTGNSGNTIYF
D: .; J: TRBJ1-5; size: .; V: TRBV7-3; DNA: TGTGCCAGCTCCTCAGGGAGCAATCAGCCCCAGCATTTT; CDR3: CASSSGSNQPQHF
D: .; J: TRBJ1-2; size: once; V: TRBV5-4; DNA: TGTGCCAGCATGCGGCAGGGGCCTAACTATGGCTACACCTTC; CDR3: CASMRQGPNYGYTF
D: TRBD1; J: TRBJ1-1; size: .; V: TRBV5-4; DNA: TGTGCCAGCAGCGGACCACGGACAGGGCCGAACACTGAAGCTTTCTTT; CDR3: CASSGPRTGPNTEAFF
D: TRBD2; J: TRBJ2-5; size: .; V: TRBV11-3; DNA: TGTGCCAGCAGCCCGCCCCGGACTAGCGGCCACCAAGAGACCCAGTACTTC; CDR3: CASSPPRTSGHQETQYF
D: .; J: TRBJ2-3; size: .; V: TRBV27; DNA: TGTGCCAGCAGTGTAAGGGGCAGCACAGATACGCAGTATTTT; CDR3: CASSVRGSTDTQYF
D: .; J: TRBJ2-7; size: .; V: TRBV19; DNA: TGTGCCAGTAGTATAGGTCGGCAGGGGATCTACGAGCAGTACTTC; CDR3: CASSIGRQGIYEQYF
D: .; J: TRBJ2-2; size: few; V: TRBV28; DNA: TGTGCCAGCAGTTCCTTTCGGAAGGGGAACGGGGAGCTGTTTTTT; CDR3: CASSSFRKGNGELFF
D: TRBD1; J: TRBJ2-3; size: .; V: TRBV9; DNA: TGTGCCAGCAGCGTAGGGGACAGGGGGTGGAATACGCAGTATTTT; CDR3: CASSVGDRGWNTQYF
D: TRBD1; J: TRBJ1-2; size: .; V: TRBV5-4; DNA: TGTGCCAGCAGCGGGAACAGGGGAGAAGGGGGCTACACCTTC; CDR3: CASSGNRGEGGYTF
D: .; J: TRBJ2-3; size: .; V: TRBV9; DNA: TGTGCCAGCAGCGTAGCTGGCAGGGGTAAAGATACGCAGTATTTT; CDR3: CASSVAGRGKDTQYF
D: .; J: TRBJ1-4; size: .; V: TRBV6-5; DNA: TGTGCCAGCAGTTACGGAACAGGGAATGAAAAACTGTTTTTT; CDR3: CASSYGTGNEKLFF
D: .; J: TRBJ2-1; size: .; V: TRBV6-5; DNA: TGTGCCAGCAGTTTGGAGGTCTCCTACAATGAGCAGTTCTTC; CDR3: CASSLEVSYNEQFF
D: .; J: TRBJ2-2; size: .; V: TRBV7-3; DNA: TGTGCCAGCAGCCAAAGAAGGGGCGGGGAGCTGTTTTTT; CDR3: CASSQRRGGELFF
D: TRBD1; J: TRBJ2-7; size: .; V: TRBV15; DNA: TGTGCCACCAGCAGAGGGGACAGGGGAGTAAGGGAGCAGTACTTC; CDR3: CATSRGDRGVREQYF
D: TRBD1; J: TRBJ2-1; size: .; V: TRBV7-3; DNA: TGTGCCAGCAGCTCCGGACAGGGAAAAAACAATGAGCAGTTCTTC; CDR3: CASSSGQGKNNEQFF
D: TRBD1; J: TRBJ1-2; size: .; V: TRBV10-3; DNA: TGTGCCATCAGTGGGGGGGACAGTCACTCTAACTATGGCTACACCTTC; CDR3: CAISGGDSHSNYGYTF
D: .; J: TRBJ2-3; size: .; V: TRBV7-2; DNA: TGTGCCAGCAGCCTATTAGCCCTGAGAGATACGCAGTATTTT; CDR3: CASSLLALRDTQYF
D: TRBD2; J: TRBJ2-2; size: .; V: TRBV29-1; DNA: TGCAGCGTTGAATGGCTAGCGGAGAACACCGGGGAGCTGTTTTTT; CDR3: CSVEWLAENTGELFF
D: .; J: TRBJ2-3; size: .; V: TRBV6-5; DNA: TGTGCCAGCACCATATTGGGGGGTGGGGGAGATACGCAGTATTTT; CDR3: CASTILGGGGDTQYF
D: TRBD1; J: TRBJ2-5; size: .; V: TRBV5-1; DNA: TGCGCCAGCAGTCCCGGACAGGGGGCCCAGACCCAGTACTTC; CDR3: CASSPGQGAQTQYF
D: TRBD1; J: TRBJ2-7; size: few; V: TRBV4-2; DNA: TGTGCCAGCAGCCTAGACAGGGGGGCCGAGCAGTACTTC; CDR3: CASSLDRGAEQYF
D: TRBD2; J: TRBJ2-1; size: .; V: TRBV7-3; DNA: TGTGCCAGCAGCCCGACTAGCGGGAGGGAAAATGAGCAGTTCTTC; CDR3: CASSPTSGRENEQFF
D: .; J: TRBJ2-7; size: .; V: TRBV29-1; DNA: TGCAGCGTTGAAACAGGCCGCGAGCAGTACTTC; CDR3: CSVETGREQYF
D: .; J: TRBJ1-2; size: .; V: TRBV4-3; DNA: TGCGCCAGCAGCCAAGGGCAAAACTATGGCTACACCTTC; CDR3: CASSQGQNYGYTF
D: TRBD2; J: TRBJ2-5; size: few; V: TRBV5-6; DNA: TGTGCCAGCAGCTTGGCTAGCGGGAGAGAGACCCAGTACTTC; CDR3: CASSLASGRETQYF
D: TRBD2; J: TRBJ2-7; size: .; V: TRBV13; DNA: TGTGCCAGCAGCTTTAGCGGGAGCTCCTACGAGCAGTACTTC; CDR3: CASSFSGSSYEQYF
D: .; J: TRBJ1-1; size: .; V: TRBV4-3; DNA: TGCGCCAGCAGCCAAGATGAGGCAGGGCTCGGTGAAGCTTTCTTT; CDR3: CASSQDEAGLGEAFF
D: .; J: TRBJ1-5; size: .; V: TRBV28; DNA: TGTGCCAGCAGTTCACTTCAGGGAAACAATCAGCCCCAGCATTTT; CDR3: CASSSLQGNNQPQHF